Listed here are 30 T cell receptor beta chains from one sample, sequenced in a study of T cell changes during pregnancy in multiple sclerosis. The assay was immunoSEQ multiplex PCR, and TCRdb's table has in-frame clones only and misses some. The profile covers about 36,000 clones, with around nine tenths appearing a single time and approximately 10% taken by the ten largest. Material: CD8+ T cells from peripheral blood mononuclear cells, obtained in the third trimester of pregnancy. The receptors come from a female donor with multiple sclerosis, enrolled in a pregnancy study.

As for this clone: Sequence at one end of the junction differs from germline and may be a read error. The chain combines TRBV27 with TRBJ2-1; weak D call: TRBD1 (5 bases). CDR1 and CDR2 from the germline V gene are MNHEY and SMNVEV (reference sequence). The CDR3 is 13 residues long. The CDR3 DNA follows: TGTGCCAGCAGCCCTTGGGGCTACTATGAGCAGTTCTTC. Residues: CASSPWGYYEQFF.

The rearrangement links TRBV12-5 to TRBJ2-3; maybe TRBD2 (6 bases). Trimming pared 5 bases from V and 2 bases from J, leaving 14 bases between. The V gene's germline CDR1 is LGHNT and CDR2 FRNRAP. The CDR3 totals 15 residues. The CDR3, as DNA: TGTGCTAGTGGTCGCGGGGCAGGGTACACAGATACGCAGTATTTT. Translated: CASGRGAGYTDTQYF.

V is TRBV19 and J is TRBJ2-3, with TRBD2 identical over 11 bases. Germline CDR1 and CDR2: LNHDA and SQIVND (reference sequence). CDR3 length: 19 residues. V lost 5 bases to trimming and J lost 2 bases; unmatched junction nucleotides: 15. The CDR3 coding sequence is TGTGCCAGTAGTCCCCTCACATCAACTAGCGGGGGCCCCACAGATACGCAGTATTTT. It codes for CASSPLTSTSGGPTDTQYF.

This clone was seen a few times. The chain combines TRBV7-6 with TRBJ1-1; 7 bases agree with TRBD1. With V trimmed by 5 bases and J by 4 bases, 4 bases remained unmatched. CDR1 and CDR2 from the germline V gene are SGHVS and FNYEAQ. The CDR3 is made up of 13 amino acids. This CDR3 is CASSQGVSTEAFF. CDR3 sequence (DNA): TGTGCCAGCAGCCAGGGGGTGAGCACTGAAGCTTTCTTT.

The chain joins TRBV2 to TRBJ1-3; D unclear. The CDR3 covers 17 residues. The V end lost 7 bases, the J end lost 2 bases, and 21 bases lay between the germline ends. Germline V gives CDR1 SNHLY, CDR2 FYNNEI. As DNA, the CDR3 is TGTGCCAGCATCCGGGGTATAGTAACTGAGGCTGGAAACACCATATATTTT. It is translated as CASIRGIVTEAGNTIYF.

CDR3 nucleotide sequence: TGTGCCAGCAGCCACTTGACAGGACCTACAACTAATGAAAAACTGTTTTTT. It codes for CASSHLTGPTTNEKLFF. The V call is TRBV14, the J call TRBJ1-4; a weak D match, TRBD1 (6 bases). The V end lost 3 bases, the J end lost 0 bases, and 14 bases lay between the germline ends. This CDR3 has 17 amino acids. The V gene's germline CDR1 is SGHDN and CDR2 FVKESK.

The chain recombines TRBV4-1 with TRBJ2-1; TRBD2 matches at 10 bases. The CDR3 is made up of 17 amino acids. Trimming cost V 0 bases and J 9 bases; bases outside gene matches: 11. CDR1 and CDR2 from the germline V gene are MGHRA and YSYEKL. The CDR3 loop reads CASSQELFLAGELEQFF. As DNA, the CDR3 is TGCGCCAGCAGCCAAGAATTATTCCTAGCGGGAGAGCTTGAGCAGTTCTTC.

A word on this clone: Other DNA sequences within the sample encode an identical CDR3. The CDR3 loop is CASSEGLVSNYGYTF. CDR3 coding DNA: TGTGCCAGCAGCGAGGGACTGGTGTCTAACTATGGCTACACCTTC. The genes are TRBV9 and TRBJ1-2, with D maybe TRBD1 (5 bases). Germline assignment: CDR1 SGDLS and CDR2 YYNGEE. The CDR3 spans 15 residues. V was clipped by 3 bases and J by 0 bases, with 12 bases between them.

The sample holds a few counts of this clone. The V and J genes are TRBV7-9 and TRBJ1-1, with a tentative D call TRBD1 (5 bases). The CDR3 has 11 amino acids. V lost 8 bases to trimming and J lost 7 bases, with 11 bases between them. Germline CDR1 is SEHNR and CDR2 is FQNEAQ (reference sequence). The CDR3 bases are TGTGCCAGCGGACGACAGAGTGAAGCTTTCTTT. Translation gives CASGRQSEAFF.

Worth noting for this clone: Other DNA sequences in the same sample also yield this CDR3. J is TRBJ2-2 and V is TRBV9, with 7 bases that match TRBD2. CDR1 and CDR2 from the germline V gene are SGDLS and YYNGEE. The CDR3 has 14 amino acids. V shed 2 bases, J shed 5 bases, and the junction held 3 bases outside the gene matches. DNA of the CDR3: TGTGCCAGCAGCGTTGGGGGGGGTACCGGGGAGCTGTTTTTT. Its protein product is CASSVGGGTGELFF. Together with reference TRBV9 and TRBJ2-2, the CDR3 gives the full variable domain: DSGVTQTPKHLITATGQRVTLRCSPRSGDLSVYWYQQSLDQGLQFLIQYYNGEERAKGNILERFSAQQFPDLHSELNLSSLELGDSALYFCASSVGGGTGELFFGEGSRLTVL.

This clone was seen a single time. This rearrangement joins TRBV27 to TRBJ1-2; D might be TRBD1 (5 bases). Germline values: CDR1 MNHEY, CDR2 SMNVEV (reference sequence). V shed 4 bases and J shed 8 bases, with 20 bases lying between them. The CDR3 covers 15 residues. The CDR3 protein is CASSSSQGPFLGYTF. The CDR3 DNA is TGTGCCAGCAGTTCGTCTCAGGGCCCGTTCCTAGGCTACACCTTC.

This sequence joins TRBV5-4 and TRBJ1-1, with D possibly being TRBD1 (6 bases). Between the trimmed V and J ends, which lost 5 bases and 3 bases, there was a span of 8 bases. The CDR3 length is 12 residues. The germline CDR1 and CDR2 sequences are SGHNT and YYREEE (reference sequence). DNA of the CDR3: TGTGCCAGCAGTACAGGGTACACTGAAGCTTTCTTT. Protein sequence: CASSTGYTEAFF.

V is TRBV7-8 and J is TRBJ2-1, with D possibly TRBD1 on 6 matching bases. Trimming stripped 11 bases from V and 5 bases from J, with 13 bases between. Germline V gene data show CDR1 as SGHVS and CDR2 as FQNEAQ. CDR3 length equals 12 residues. Written as DNA, the CDR3 is TGTGCCGAGGGGGACGGTGACAATGAGCAGTTCTTC. Its translation: CAEGDGDNEQFF. Drawing the rest from reference TRBV7-8 and TRBJ2-1, the complete variable domain is GAGVSQSPRYKVAKRGQDVALRCDPISGHVSLFWYQQALGQGPEFLTYFQNEAQLDKSGLPSDRFFAERPEGSVSTLKIQRTQQEDSAVYLCAEGDGDNEQFFGPGTRLTVL.

This clone is categorized as medium-sized (0.01 to 0.1%). The rearrangement joins TRBV29-1 to TRBJ1-1; 7 bases align to TRBD1. V lost 3 bases and J lost 5; bases outside the gene matches: 15. This CDR3 has 16 amino acids. Germline assignment: CDR1 SQVTM and CDR2 ANQGSEA. The CDR3 sequence: CSVDSLTGTEYTEAFF. CDR3 DNA sequence: TGCAGCGTTGACTCCTTGACCGGGACAGAGTATACTGAAGCTTTCTTT. Looking up the rest from reference TRBV29-1 and TRBJ1-1 gives the full variable domain: SAVISQKPSRDICQRGTSLTIQCQVDSQVTMMFWYRQQPGQSLTLIATANQGSEATYESGFVIDKFPISRPNLTFSTLTVSNMSPEDSSIYLCSVDSLTGTEYTEAFFGQGTRLTVV.

The V call is TRBV7-7, the J call TRBJ2-2, with D possibly TRBD1 on 5 matching bases. V lost 5 bases and J 5 bases, leaving 18 bases between the germline ends. The CDR3 sequence is 16 residues long. The V gene's germline CDR1 is SSHAT and CDR2 FNYEAQ (reference sequence). The CDR3 reads CASSPTIPGHTGELFF. The CDR3 DNA sequence: TGTGCCAGCAGCCCCACCATCCCCGGACATACCGGGGAGCTGTTTTTT.

V and J are TRBV11-1 and TRBJ2-7, with TRBD2 identical over 10 bases. Trimming at V came to 5 bases and at J to 5 bases, leaving 6 bases not matched to a gene. The germline V gene has CDR1 SGHAT and CDR2 FQDESV (reference sequence). There are 14 residues in the CDR3. The CDR3 coding sequence is TGTGCCAGCAGCGAAGGACTAGCGGCCAACGAGCAGTACTTC. Translation: CASSEGLAANEQYF.

V and J are TRBV7-2 and TRBJ2-7; D perhaps matches TRBD2 (5 bases). V was trimmed by 4 bases and J by 5 bases, leaving 15 bases between them. Germline CDR1 reads SGHTA; CDR2 reads FQGNSA. There are 14 residues in the CDR3. The CDR3: CASSSPPGFDEQYF. In DNA, the CDR3 is TGTGCCAGCAGCTCCCCGCCGGGGTTCGACGAGCAGTACTTC.

V usage is TRBV30 and J usage is TRBJ2-7, with 9 bases matching TRBD2. J gave up 1 base and V 0 bases, and 4 bases lay outside the gene matches. Germline values: CDR1 GTSNPN, CDR2 SVGIG (reference sequence). The CDR3 runs 15 residues. CDR3 residues: CAWSVTSGLSYEQYF. The CDR3 DNA is TGTGCCTGGAGTGTAACTAGCGGGTTGTCCTACGAGCAGTACTTC.

The chain uses TRBV4-3 and TRBJ2-6; D may be TRBD2 (5 bases). Germline CDR1 LGHNA, CDR2 YSLEER. This CDR3 contains 18 residues. Trimming removed 0 bases at V and 2 bases at J, with 14 bases between. The CDR3 sequence is CASSQDKWGVTGANVLTF. The CDR3 region has the DNA TGCGCCAGCAGCCAAGATAAGTGGGGAGTTACTGGGGCCAACGTCCTGACTTTC.

The gene calls are TRBV2 and TRBJ1-2, with D hard to call. This CDR3 spans 11 amino acids. Trimming removed 9 bases from V and 4 bases from J, with 9 bases in between. Germline lookup yields CDR1 SNHLY and CDR2 FYNNEI. The CDR3 loop is CASLQFYGYTF. The CDR3 nucleotides are TGTGCCAGTCTCCAGTTCTATGGCTACACCTTC.

The chain carries TRBV15 and TRBJ1-2, with D hard to call. Germline-derived CDR1 and CDR2 are LNHNV and YYDKDF (reference sequence). The CDR3 has 14 amino acids. Trimming took off 5 bases at V and 3 bases at J, with 13 bases between the two ends. CDR3 coding DNA: TGTGCCACCAGCGGGGTTGAGGAGGACTATGGCTACACCTTC. It translates to CATSGVEEDYGYTF.

The J gene is TRBJ2-7, the V gene TRBV29-1; TRBD1 agrees at 10 bases. The CDR3 has 13 residues. V shed 6 bases, J shed 0 bases, and the junction held 2 bases outside the gene matches. CDR1 is SQVTM, CDR2 ANQGSEA, per germline. The DNA for the CDR3 is TGCAGCGTGTGGACAGGGGGCTCCTACGAGCAGTACTTC. Protein: CSVWTGGSYEQYF.

The CDR3 nucleotides are TGTGCCAGCAGCTTAACGGTGGAGCAGAACACTGAAGCTTTCTTT. Protein sequence: CASSLTVEQNTEAFF. J is TRBJ1-1 and V is TRBV7-3, with D unresolved. The germline V gene has CDR1 SGHTA and CDR2 FQGTGA. This CDR3 has 15 amino acids. With 0 bases removed from V and 1 base from J, the gap between germline ends came to 9 bases.

The chain links TRBV25-1 to TRBJ2-3, with 7 bases aligning to TRBD1. The CDR3 is 14 residues long. Germline lookup yields CDR1 MGHDK and CDR2 SYGVNS. V lost 2 bases, J lost 4 bases, and 3 bases stayed unmatched. The CDR3 sequence is CASSEGTGADTQYF. CDR3 in DNA: TGTGCCAGCAGTGAAGGTACAGGGGCAGATACGCAGTATTTT. Complete variable domain (other parts from reference TRBV25-1 and TRBJ2-3): EADIYQTPRYLVIGTGKKITLECSQTMGHDKMYWYQQDPGMELHLIHYSYGVNSTEKGDLSSESTVSRIRTEHFPLTLESARPSHTSQYLCASSEGTGADTQYFGPGTRLTVL.

The chain joins TRBV6-4 to TRBJ2-1; maybe TRBD2 (5 bases). This CDR3 has 15 residues. Looked up from germline, CDR1 is MRHNA and CDR2 is SNTAGT. The V and J ends lost 2 bases and 1 base respectively, with 9 bases between them. CDR3 DNA sequence: TGTGCCAGCAGTGACGAGGGTGCTTCCTACAATGAGCAGTTCTTC. Protein sequence: CASSDEGASYNEQFF.

V and J are TRBV7-2 and TRBJ1-4, with 8 nucleotides matching TRBD1. J gave up 6 bases and V 5 bases, and 5 bases lay outside the gene matches. Looked up from germline, CDR1 is SGHTA and CDR2 is FQGNSA. This CDR3 contains 14 residues. The chain's CDR3 is CASSADRADEKLFF. The CDR3 nucleotides are TGTGCCAGCAGCGCGGACAGGGCGGATGAAAAACTGTTTTTT.

This chain joins TRBV18 and TRBJ1-1; D uncertain. Germline-derived CDR1 and CDR2 are KGHSH and LQKENI. V was pared by 6 bases and J by 5 bases, with 13 bases between. There are 13 residues in the CDR3. The CDR3 bases are TGTGCCAGCTCCCCTCGGGTTGAGACTGAAGCTTTCTTT. This sequence encodes CASSPRVETEAFF. The complete variable domain, with remaining parts taken from reference TRBV18 and TRBJ1-1, reads NAGVMQNPRHLVRRRGQEARLRCSPMKGHSHVYWYRQLPEEGLKFMVYLQKENIIDESGMPKERFSAEFPKEGPSILRIQQVVRGDSAAYFCASSPRVETEAFFGQGTRLTVV.

This chain uses TRBV7-9 with TRBJ1-1; D not resolved. The germline V and J ends were trimmed by 1 base and 7 bases, with 7 bases remaining between them. The germline V gene has CDR1 SEHNR and CDR2 FQNEAQ (reference sequence). The CDR3 has 12 residues. The CDR3 region is CASSLDYSEAFF. CDR3 DNA: TGTGCCAGCAGCTTAGATTACAGTGAAGCTTTCTTT. The entire variable domain, with the rest obtained from reference TRBV7-9 and TRBJ1-1, is as follows: DTGVSQNPRHKITKRGQNVTFRCDPISEHNRLYWYRQTLGQGPEFLTYFQNEAQLEKSRLLSDRFSAERPKGSFSTLEIQRTEQGDSAMYLCASSLDYSEAFFGQGTRLTVV.

The chain combines TRBV7-3 with TRBJ1-1; possible D gene TRBD1, 6 bases. CDR3 length equals 14 residues. Trimming shortened V by 7 bases and J by 4 bases, and 16 bases separated the two germline ends. The germline V gene encodes CDR1 SGHTA and CDR2 FQGTGA. In nucleotides, the CDR3 is TGTGCCAGCACCTTCATACAGGGTTCCACTGAAGCTTTCTTT. Its protein is CASTFIQGSTEAFF.

In this sample, this clone turned up once. V is TRBV27 and J is TRBJ2-2; 8 nucleotides agree with TRBD1. CDR1 is MNHEY, CDR2 SMNVEV, per germline (reference sequence). The length of the CDR3 is 14 residues. V shed 6 bases and J 8 bases; nucleotides not matched to a gene: 8. CDR3 DNA: TGTGCCAGCAGGAATGCAGGGGGCTTAGGGGAGCTGTTTTTT. This translates into CASRNAGGLGELFF.